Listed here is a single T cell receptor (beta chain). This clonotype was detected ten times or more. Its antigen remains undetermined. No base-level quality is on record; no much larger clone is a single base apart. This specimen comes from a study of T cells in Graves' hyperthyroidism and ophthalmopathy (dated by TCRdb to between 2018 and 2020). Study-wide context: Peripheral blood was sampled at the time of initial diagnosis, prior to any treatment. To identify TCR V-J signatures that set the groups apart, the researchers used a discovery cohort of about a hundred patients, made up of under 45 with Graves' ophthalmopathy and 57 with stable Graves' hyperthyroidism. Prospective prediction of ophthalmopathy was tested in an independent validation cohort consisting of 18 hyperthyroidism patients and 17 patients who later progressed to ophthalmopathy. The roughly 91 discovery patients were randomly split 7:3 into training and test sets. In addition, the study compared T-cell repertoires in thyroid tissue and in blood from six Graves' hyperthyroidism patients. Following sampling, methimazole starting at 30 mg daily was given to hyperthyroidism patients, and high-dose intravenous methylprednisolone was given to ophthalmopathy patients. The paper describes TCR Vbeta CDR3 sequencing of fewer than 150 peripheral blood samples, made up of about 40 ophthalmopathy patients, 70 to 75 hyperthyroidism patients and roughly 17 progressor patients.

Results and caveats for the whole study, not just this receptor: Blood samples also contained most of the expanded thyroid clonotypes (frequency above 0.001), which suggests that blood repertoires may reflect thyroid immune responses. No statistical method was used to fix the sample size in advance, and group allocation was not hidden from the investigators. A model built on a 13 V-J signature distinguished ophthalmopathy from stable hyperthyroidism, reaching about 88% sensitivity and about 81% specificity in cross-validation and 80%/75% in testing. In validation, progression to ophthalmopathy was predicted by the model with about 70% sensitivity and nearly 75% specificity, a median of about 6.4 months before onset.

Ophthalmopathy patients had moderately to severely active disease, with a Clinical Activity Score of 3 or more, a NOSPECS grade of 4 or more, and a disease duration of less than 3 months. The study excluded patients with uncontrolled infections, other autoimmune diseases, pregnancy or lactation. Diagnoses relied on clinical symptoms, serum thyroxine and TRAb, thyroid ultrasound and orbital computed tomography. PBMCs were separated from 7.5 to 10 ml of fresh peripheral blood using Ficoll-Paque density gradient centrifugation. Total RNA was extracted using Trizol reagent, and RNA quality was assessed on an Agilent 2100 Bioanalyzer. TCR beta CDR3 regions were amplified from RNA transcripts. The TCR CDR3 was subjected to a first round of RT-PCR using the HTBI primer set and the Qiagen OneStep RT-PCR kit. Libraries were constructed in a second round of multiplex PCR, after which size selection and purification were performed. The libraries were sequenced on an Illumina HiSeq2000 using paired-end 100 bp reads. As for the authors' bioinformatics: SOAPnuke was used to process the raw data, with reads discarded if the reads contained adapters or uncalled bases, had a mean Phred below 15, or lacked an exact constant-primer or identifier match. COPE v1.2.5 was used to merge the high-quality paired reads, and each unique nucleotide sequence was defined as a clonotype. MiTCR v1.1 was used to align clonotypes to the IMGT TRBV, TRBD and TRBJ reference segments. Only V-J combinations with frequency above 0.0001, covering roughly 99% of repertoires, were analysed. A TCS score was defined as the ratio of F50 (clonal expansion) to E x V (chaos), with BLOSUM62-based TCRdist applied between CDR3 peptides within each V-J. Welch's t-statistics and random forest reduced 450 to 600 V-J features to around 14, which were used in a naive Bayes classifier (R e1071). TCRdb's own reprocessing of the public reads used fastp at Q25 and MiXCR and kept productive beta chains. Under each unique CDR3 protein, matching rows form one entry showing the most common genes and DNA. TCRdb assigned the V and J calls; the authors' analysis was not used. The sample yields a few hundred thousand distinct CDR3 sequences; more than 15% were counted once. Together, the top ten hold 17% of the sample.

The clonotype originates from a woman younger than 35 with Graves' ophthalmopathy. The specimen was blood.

The CDR3 region has the sequence CASSDSGGYNEQFF. The nucleotides are TGTGCCAGCAGTGATAGCGGGGGCTACAATGAGCAGTTCTTC. Recombination joined TRBV6-1 with TRBJ2-1; TRBD2 matches 9 bases in the middle. CDR1 is given as MNHNS and CDR2 as SASEGT, both from the germline V gene. V is cut back by 3 bases and J by 3 bases, with 0 bases in the junction unmatched. Counted from cysteine to phenylalanine, this CDR3 has 14 amino acids. The DNA shown is the 42-base CDR3, in frame from base 1.